This section outlines one T cell receptor beta chain sequence together with its context. At least ten counts were recorded for this clonotype. Its antigen specificity is not known. There are no base qualities to consult, and no much larger clone falls within one base. Reading the label with the study, this specimen's time point is: after trial treatment. The sample's treatment or condition label, decoded: LDRT plus nivolumab, ipilimumab, low-dose cyclophosphamide and aspirin (RACIN trial). The donors came from RACIN, which was a single-arm phase I dose-escalation trial that paired nivolumab and ipilimumab with aspirin, low-dose cyclophosphamide and low-dose radiotherapy. Patients with advanced, TIL-negative solid tumors were considered eligible. The data were obtained in a study of low-dose radiotherapy and immunotherapy resistance in tumors (dated by TCRdb to between 2021 and 2023). About the full investigation: In Cohort 1, each fraction delivered 0.5 Gy every 2 weeks, and the prescribed total PTV dose was 6.5 Gy. Cohort 2 received 1 Gy per fraction every two weeks, with a total of 13 Gy over 26 weeks. Patients were given nivolumab as a 240 mg flat dose every two weeks and ipilimumab at 1 mg/kg every six weeks, with both drugs delivered intravenously. Cyclophosphamide 200 mg/m2 was administered intravenously every two weeks, one day before each radiation and immunotherapy administration. Starting on cycle 1 day 1, patients took 300 mg of aspirin by mouth once a day for four cycles. No randomization into treatment groups was done for the people taking part in the trial. The translational analysis covered eight patients: three from the first dose cohort and the first five from the second dose cohort.

According to the germline V gene, CDR1 reads SGHTA and CDR2 reads FQGNSA. Its CDR3 holds 14 amino acids, cysteine through phenylalanine. The retained sequence is limited to the CDR3, 42 bases, with the frame set at the first base. Clipping removes 5 bases from V and 4 bases from J, with 5 as the unmatched junction base count. The sequencer was an Illumina HiSeq 2500. Superscript III and a set of TRAV- and TRBV-specific primers were used to synthesize first-strand cDNA, so that both TCRalpha and TCRbeta chains were covered. TCRs were amplified with Phusion for 20 to 25 PCR cycles, with a constant-region primer paired with the adapter attached to the V primers. The isolated mRNA was amplified using the MessageAmp II aRNA Amplification Kit, with in vitro transcription performed for roughly 16 hours at 37 degrees C. mRNA for TCR sequencing was isolated with the Dynabeads mRNA DIRECT Purification Kit. Indexed Illumina adapters were added in a second Phusion PCR of around 27 cycles, and the PCR products were purified with AMPure XP beads. For the original study's pipeline: Using custom Perl scripts, TCR sequences encoding the same protein were pooled, out-of-frame sequences were removed, and the abundance of each clonotype was computed. The analysis excluded TCR sequences that were supported by just one read. The metrics used to describe the repertoires included Shannon entropy, Gini index, clonality, richness, and the frequency of TCRs shared between repertoires. TCRdb passed the public sequencing reads through fastp at Q25 and MiXCR, retaining productive beta sequences. Each entry merges the rows of one CDR3 protein and shows their most common DNA and genes. TCRdb's processing, not the authors', yielded these V and J calls. This sample is represented by about 84,000 distinct CDR3 sequences; around a sixth of them were singletons. The ten largest make up 1.3% to 1.5% of the sample.

The chain employs TRBV7-2 and TRBJ2-7; 10 bases in the junction line up with TRBD1. This receptor was identified in a male donor with prostate cancer. The sample in question was PBMCs, obtained after low-dose radiotherapy plus immunotherapy. The CDR3 region: CASSPWTGGYEQYF. The nucleotide sequence reads TGTGCCAGCAGCCCATGGACAGGGGGTTACGAGCAGTACTTC.